The T cell receptor (beta chain) described here comes from a study of beta chain features in type 1 diabetes. Trimming took 7 bases from V and 4 from J; bases not matched to a gene: 9. Germline lookup yields CDR1 GTSNPN and CDR2 SVGIG (reference sequence). The CDR3 contains 13 residues. Sorted populations were all over 98% pure. As every portion of the isolated RNA was reverse transcribed, the sequencing read expressed TCRB transcripts. The method was immunoSEQ multiplex PCR; TCRdb's version includes in-frame clones alone and lacks a portion of them. The sample includes 200,000 to 250,000 clones, more than 11% seen only once; the top ten take roughly 0.019%. Study-level results: In the patient group, naive, central memory and Treg TCRB repertoires seemed more alike than in the healthy donor group. In type 1 diabetes patients, VDJ junctions had fewer insertions; deletions at these junctions were more frequent. Still unanswered here is whether HLA type influences TCRB rearrangement. Moderate but significant shortening of TCRB CDR3s was recorded in all four CD4+ subsets from Type 1 diabetes patients.

This clone was detected only a few times. Its antigen is undetermined. The receptor was derived from a young man with type 1 diabetes. V gene TRBV30 combines with J gene TRBJ2-7, with TRBD1 identical over 8 bases. Specimen: naive CD4+ T cells from blood. The CDR3 nucleotides read TGTGCCTCTAAGGGCAGGGGGCAATACGAGCAGTACTTC. It yields the protein CASKGRGQYEQYF.